A single sample is the source of the 32 T cell receptor beta chains below, sequenced in a study of T cells in Graves' hyperthyroidism and ophthalmopathy (dated by TCRdb to about 2019). Receptors were amplified or captured by multiplex PCR. Data came from an Illumina HiSeq 2000. The TCR beta CDR3 regions were amplified from RNA transcripts. The first round of RT-PCR for the TCR CDR3 was performed with the HTBI primer set and the Qiagen OneStep RT-PCR kit. TCRdb cleaned the public reads at Q25 with fastp, built clones with MiXCR and kept in-frame beta chains. Identical CDR3 proteins give one entry, which carries the most common genes and DNA. Here the sample has about 600,000 distinct CDR3 sequences; approximately 15% occur a single time. Less than 9% of the sample is taken by the ten largest. The sequenced material came from blood. Receptors originate from a woman between 18 and 29 years old with Graves' ophthalmopathy.

This clonotype was detected ten times or more. V and J are TRBV24-1 and TRBJ2-1; D not resolved. The CDR3 length is 15 residues. The ends were cut back, 7 bases at V and 7 bases at J, with 19 bases in the middle. Looked up from germline, CDR1 is KGHDR and CDR2 is SFDVKD. The CDR3 DNA reads as TGTGCCACCAGGTCCCGCGAGTGGAATACAAATGAGCAGTTCTTC. Amino acid sequence: CATRSREWNTNEQFF.

In its sample, this clonotype was seen many times. This chain joins TRBV11-3 and TRBJ2-1; D is possibly TRBD2 (5 bases). Trimming took off 4 bases at V and 4 bases at J, with 11 bases between the two ends. The CDR3 length is 14 residues. The germline gives CDR1 SGHNT, CDR2 YENEEA. As DNA, the CDR3 is TGTGCCAGCAGCTACGGTAGCGCTTACAATGAGCAGTTCTTC. Residues: CASSYGSAYNEQFF.

This clonotype was picked up many times. This chain links TRBV5-1 with TRBJ1-1; D uncertain. V was cut by 4 bases and J by 1 base, with 8 bases left in between. The CDR3 sequence is 13 residues long. CDR1 and CDR2 (germline): SGHRS, YFSETQ. CDR3 loop: CASSRSGNTEAFF. CDR3 nucleotide sequence: TGCGCCAGCAGCAGGTCGGGGAACACTGAAGCTTTCTTT.

In this sample, this clonotype turned up many times. The V gene is TRBV12-3 or TRBV12-4, the J gene TRBJ1-2, with 9 bases aligning to TRBD1. The CDR3 has 16 amino acids. V shed 2 bases, J shed 1 base, and the junction held 5 bases outside the gene matches. The CDR3 nucleotides are TGTGCCAGCAGTTTAAGACAGGGGGGAGATAACTATGGCTACACCTTC. Translating gives CASSLRQGGDNYGYTF.

This clonotype was counted many times. The V call is TRBV12-3 or TRBV12-4, the J call TRBJ1-4, with no clear D. This CDR3 region has 13 residues. Trimming removed 2 bases at V and 5 bases at J, with 6 bases between. The CDR3 here is CASSLSENEKLFF. CDR3 DNA: TGTGCCAGCAGTTTATCTGAAAATGAAAAACTGTTTTTT.

This clonotype was detected many times. The chain is built from TRBV12-3 or TRBV12-4 and TRBJ1-1; D gene uncertain. V lost 8 bases, J lost 3 bases, and 22 bases lay in between. The CDR3 is 16 amino acids. The CDR3 DNA reads as TGTGCCAGCCGTTGGGAGCGGGCTCGTCGGGACACTGAAGCTTTCTTT. Translating gives CASRWERARRDTEAFF.

In its sample, this clonotype was seen many times. V is TRBV20-1 and J is TRBJ2-7; 8 bases fit TRBD2. The ends lost 3 bases at V and 6 bases at J; junction bases unmatched: 4. The CDR3 sequence is 12 residues long. Germline V gene data show CDR1 as DFQATT and CDR2 as SNEGSKA (reference sequence). CDR3 protein: CSARGLGGEQYF. CDR3 coding DNA: TGCAGTGCTAGGGGACTAGGGGGCGAGCAGTACTTC.

A word on this clonotype: A single base separates this from a much larger clone, so it may be a read error. J is TRBJ2-1 and V is TRBV27, with D uncertain. This CDR3 has 13 amino acids. In germline, CDR1 is MNHEY, CDR2 SMNVEV (reference sequence). V lost 0 bases to trimming and J lost 10 bases, with 10 bases between them. The CDR3 region has the DNA TGTGCCAGCAGTTTATCGGTCGCAAGCGAGCAGTTCTTC. It codes for CASSLSVASEQFF.

The table lists this clonotype with many counts. V and J are TRBV20-1 and TRBJ1-2; D might be TRBD1 (6 bases). CDR1 is DFQATT and CDR2 is SNEGSKA in the germline V gene (reference sequence). The CDR3 sequence is 12 residues long. CDR3 residues: CRGGGGDYGYTF. The CDR3 DNA follows: TGCAGGGGGGGGGGGGGCGACTATGGCTACACCTTC.

This clonotype showed up many times. The chain is built from TRBV5-5 and TRBJ2-3; 10 bases line up with TRBD1. The length of the CDR3 is 14 residues. Germline CDR1 and CDR2: SGHKS and YYEKEE (reference sequence). Trimming at V came to 4 bases and at J to 4 bases, leaving 3 bases not matched to a gene. CDR3 bases: TGTGCCAGCAGCGAGGACAGGGGGGCAGATACGCAGTATTTT. This codes for CASSEDRGADTQYF.

This clonotype was recorded at least ten times. The J gene is TRBJ1-5, the V gene TRBV7-3; D is possibly TRBD1 (5 bases). This CDR3 comprises 11 residues. Germline assignment: CDR1 SGHTA and CDR2 FQGTGA. V lost 10 bases to trimming and J lost 5 bases, with 9 bases between them. The DNA of the CDR3 is TGTGCCAAAACGGGGGATCAGCCCCAGCATTTT. It translates to CAKTGDQPQHF. Supplemented by reference TRBV7-3 and TRBJ1-5, the full variable domain reads GAGVSQTPSNKVTEKGKYVELRCDPISGHTALYWYRQSLGQGPEFLIYFQGTGAADDSGLPNDRFFAVRPEGSVSTLKIQRTERGDSAVYLCAKTGDQPQHFGDGTRLSIL.

This clonotype occurred many times. The chain recombines TRBV7-2 with TRBJ2-3; either TRBD1 or TRBD2 may fit D (5 bases each). CDR3 length: 13 amino acids. The ends were cut back, 11 bases at V and 2 bases at J, with 14 bases in the middle. In germline, CDR1 is SGHTA, CDR2 FQGNSA. The CDR3 DNA follows: TGTGCCTCGGGACGGCAATTCACAGATACGCAGTATTTT. This encodes CASGRQFTDTQYF.

This sequence joins TRBV7-9 and TRBJ2-7; D is ambiguous. Matching the DNA end better, TRBJ2-1 makes the J call doubtful. The CDR3 sequence is 13 residues long. Germline values: CDR1 SEHNR, CDR2 FQNEAQ (reference sequence). CDR3 region: CASSLVGSYEQFF. The CDR3 DNA reads as TGTGCCAGCAGCTTAGTAGGGTCCTACGAGCAGTTCTTC.

This clonotype came up many times. The chain joins TRBV11-2 to TRBJ2-3; D is perhaps TRBD1 (5 bases). CDR1 and CDR2 from the germline V gene are SGHAT and FQNNGV. V shed 5 bases and J shed 2 bases, with 11 bases lying between them. The CDR3 is 14 amino acids. The CDR3 region has the DNA TGTGCCAGCAGCCTGGGCAGGGTCACAGATACGCAGTATTTT. Its protein is CASSLGRVTDTQYF. The full variable domain, in which reference TRBV11-2 and TRBJ2-3 provide the parts outside the CDR3, is EAGVAQSPRYKIIEKRQSVAFWCNPISGHATLYWYQQILGQGPKLLIQFQNNGVVDDSQLPKDRFSAERLKGVDSTLKIQPAKLEDSAVYLCASSLGRVTDTQYFGPGTRLTVL.

This clonotype appeared many times. The chain couples TRBV12-3 or TRBV12-4 to TRBJ1-2; D not resolved. The CDR3 is made up of 12 amino acids. V lost 4 bases and J 4 bases, leaving 7 bases between the germline ends. CDR3 DNA sequence: TGTGCCAGCAGTTGGGAGGGCTATGGCTACACCTTC. The encoded protein is CASSWEGYGYTF.

The V gene is TRBV27, the J gene TRBJ2-3; 11 positions agree with TRBD1. Germline CDR1 reads MNHEY; CDR2 reads SMNVEV (reference sequence). V lost 6 bases and J lost 0; bases outside the gene matches: 8. The CDR3 is 17 amino acids. CDR3 in DNA: TGTGCCAGCAGGGACAGGGGGCTTGATCCTAGCACAGATACGCAGTATTTT. As protein: CASRDRGLDPSTDTQYF.

The chain carries TRBV2 and TRBJ1-6; 7 nucleotides match TRBD1. The germline gives CDR1 SNHLY, CDR2 FYNNEI. Trimming took 8 bases from V and 5 from J; bases not matched to a gene: 9. This CDR3 region has 15 residues. For the CDR3, the DNA is TGTGCCAGCTCTGATCCGGGACAGAATAATTCACCCCTCCACTTT. Protein product: CASSDPGQNNSPLHF.

This clonotype was picked up many times. The gene calls are TRBV7-2 and TRBJ2-7; possible D gene TRBD2, 5 bases. Germline-derived CDR1 and CDR2 are SGHTA and FQGNSA. Between the trimmed V and J ends, which lost 3 bases and 3 bases, there was a span of 15 bases. The CDR3 loop spans 15 amino acids. CDR3 nucleotides: TGTGCCAGCAGCTTGTGGTCTAGCTCAATCTACGAGCAGTACTTC. This sequence encodes CASSLWSSSIYEQYF.

This clonotype occurred a few times. The V call is TRBV10-3, the J call TRBJ2-5; 7 nucleotides agree with TRBD2. The CDR3 is 14 residues long. V dropped 5 bases and J dropped 10; count of bases not matched to a gene: 13. Germline V lookup: CDR1 ENHRY, CDR2 SYGVKD. The CDR3 coding sequence is TGTGCCATCAGTCTCACCGCGGGGGAGCGAGGCCAGTACTTC. Translating it yields CAISLTAGERGQYF.

Many counts were recorded for this clonotype. This chain connects TRBV4-2 to TRBJ2-7; D perhaps matches TRBD2 (6 bases). Per the germline V gene, CDR1 is LGHNA and CDR2 is YNFKEQ. This CDR3 has 13 residues. V dropped 2 bases and J dropped 5 bases, with 10 bases sitting between them. CDR3 nucleotides: TGTGCCAGCAGCCAAAAGGGCGGGGACGAGCAGTACTTC. Its protein is CASSQKGGDEQYF.

This clonotype was seen repeatedly, ten times or more. J is TRBJ1-5 and V is TRBV6-1; no reliable D call. The V gene's germline CDR1 is MNHNS and CDR2 SASEGT. Trimming stripped 6 bases from V and 3 bases from J, with 9 bases between. This CDR3 comprises 13 residues. In nucleotides, the CDR3 is TGTGCCAGCAGGAGCGACAACAATCAGCCCCAGCATTTT. It specifies CASRSDNNQPQHF.

This clonotype was counted ten times or more. The chain combines TRBV20-1 with TRBJ2-1; 9 positions match TRBD2. The CDR3 loop spans 13 amino acids. In germline, CDR1 is DFQATT, CDR2 SNEGSKA (reference sequence). J lost 9 bases, V lost 4 bases, and 7 bases had no gene match. The CDR3 nucleotides read TGCAGTGCTATTAGCGGGAGCGGGGTTGAGCAGTTCTTC. This translates into CSAISGSGVEQFF.

This clonotype occurred many times. The chain joins TRBV30 to TRBJ2-5; 12 positions match TRBD1. CDR1 is GTSNPN, CDR2 SVGIG, per germline (reference sequence). J lost 6 bases, V lost 6 bases, and 8 bases had no gene match. The CDR3 has 14 residues. CDR3 nucleotides: TGTGCCTGTTACGGGACAGGGGGCTCGAAGACCCAGTACTTC. Amino acid sequence: CACYGTGGSKTQYF.

This clonotype was seen at least ten times. V gene TRBV7-6 combines with J gene TRBJ2-2; possibly TRBD1 for D (8 bases). Germline V lookup: CDR1 SGHVS, CDR2 FNYEAQ. The CDR3 is made up of 17 amino acids. Trimming took 1 base from V and 5 from J, leaving 17 bases between them. The CDR3 coding sequence is TGTGCCAGCAGCTTAGGACGGACAGGGAGGGCGACCGGGGAGCTGTTTTTT. Its protein product is CASSLGRTGRATGELFF.

This clonotype was counted a few times. A clone one base away is much larger, so this may be a read error. The chain uses TRBV12-3 or TRBV12-4 and TRBJ2-7; D is uncertain. The CDR3 totals 13 residues. CDR3 nucleotides: TGTGCCGTCATCGGCGGAGACTCCCACGAGCAGTACTTC. This gives the protein CAVIGGDSHEQYF.

The chain links TRBV9 to TRBJ2-1; no firm D call. The CDR3 is 15 residues long. Germline V gives CDR1 SGDLS, CDR2 YYNGEE. Trimming took 2 bases from V and 2 from J, leaving 11 bases between them. The CDR3 DNA reads as TGTGCCAGCAGCGTTCAGGAGAACCCCTACAATGAGCAGTTCTTC. Encoded protein: CASSVQENPYNEQFF.

The CDR3 spells CAISESTGQGDEKLFF. The CDR3 DNA sequence: TGTGCCATCAGTGAGTCGACGGGACAGGGGGATGAAAAACTGTTTTTT. The V gene is TRBV10-3, the J gene TRBJ1-4, with 11 positions matching TRBD1. The V gene end was trimmed by 0 bases and the J gene end by 6 bases; junction bases not matched to a gene: 3. The CDR3 consists of 16 residues. Germline assignment: CDR1 ENHRY and CDR2 SYGVKD.

The V and J genes are TRBV19 and TRBJ2-1, with D perhaps TRBD1 (5 bases). The V end was cut by 7 bases, the J end by 6 bases, with 13 bases between. Germline CDR1 is LNHDA and CDR2 is SQIVND (reference sequence). There are 13 residues in the CDR3. This chain's CDR3 is CASNQGRINEQFF. In DNA, the CDR3 is TGTGCCAGTAACCAGGGCAGAATCAATGAGCAGTTCTTC.

With respect to this clonotype: This may arise from a read error, as a much more abundant clone is one base away. This chain links TRBV20-1 with TRBJ2-7; 14 nucleotides agree with TRBD2. The CDR3 is made up of 14 amino acids. Germline CDR1 is DFQATT and CDR2 is SNEGSKA (reference sequence). With 5 bases clipped from V and 0 bases from J, the junction kept 0 bases outside the gene matches. The chain's CDR3 is CSAGTSGSSYEQYF. The CDR3, as DNA: TGCAGTGCTGGGACTAGCGGGAGCTCCTACGAGCAGTACTTC.

This clonotype has ten or more counts. The chain is built from TRBV3-1 and TRBJ2-1; D is ambiguous. The germline CDR1 and CDR2 sequences are LGHDT and YNNKEL (reference sequence). V shed 6 bases and J shed 0 bases, with 12 bases lying between them. This CDR3 has 15 residues. CDR3 sequence (DNA): TGTGCCAGCAGGGTCAGCGCTAGCTCCTACAATGAGCAGTTCTTC. Translation gives CASRVSASSYNEQFF.

The sample holds many counts of this clonotype. The junction shows a germline mismatch at one end, possibly a read error. This chain uses TRBV3-1 with TRBJ2-1; tentatively, D is TRBD2 (5 bases). The germline CDR1 and CDR2 sequences are LGHDT and YNNKEL (reference sequence). The CDR3 totals 15 residues. CDR3 sequence reads: CASSQGPDSHNEQFF. CDR3 nucleotide sequence: TGTGCCAGCAGCCAAGGTCCGGACTCCCACAATGAGCAGTTCTTC.

This clonotype was observed many times. The chain has TRBV5-1 and TRBJ2-7; a weak D match, TRBD2 (7 bases). Trimming took 0 bases from V and 6 from J, leaving 16 bases between them. Germline-derived CDR1 and CDR2 are SGHRS and YFSETQ. The CDR3 totals 15 residues. CDR3 in amino acids: CASSLVGGPASEQYF. CDR3 in DNA: TGCGCCAGCAGCTTGGTCGGGGGGCCGGCCTCCGAGCAGTACTTC. The full variable domain, its missing parts supplied by reference TRBV5-1 and TRBJ2-7, is KAGVTQTPRYLIKTRGQQVTLSCSPISGHRSVSWYQQTPGQGLQFLFEYFSETQRNKGNFPGRFSGRQFSNSRSEMNVSTLELGDSALYLCASSLVGGPASEQYFGPGTRLTVT.